Listed here are 32 T cell receptor beta chains from one sample, sequenced in a study of cytomegalovirus exposure and HLA in healthy donors (dated by TCRdb to about 2017). Receptors were amplified or captured by the immunoSEQ multiplex PCR assay. A mixture of 60 forward primers for TCR Vbeta segments and 13 reverse primers for TCR Jbeta segments was used in the multiplex PCR. Not all clones reach the TCRdb copy of this immuneACCESS table, which keeps in-frame sequences only. Checked studies attribute under half of the gap to unresolved V genes and leave the rest unexplained. Within this sample are approximately 240,000 clones, with roughly 91% of them counted one time only. Clones ranked in the top ten supply about 1% of the sample. Sequenced sample: PBMCs. These TCRs come from a woman under 30 in good health and CMV-seronegative.

The chain has TRBV19 and TRBJ1-3; D may be TRBD1 (6 bases). The germline V gene has CDR1 LNHDA and CDR2 SQIVND (reference sequence). V dropped 11 bases and J dropped 3 bases, with 14 bases sitting between them. The CDR3 contains 13 residues. The CDR3 DNA sequence: TGTGCCTGCAGGGGTAGAGGTGGAAACACCATATATTTT. Amino acid sequence: CACRGRGGNTIYF.

J is TRBJ1-1 and V is TRBV18; 7 bases are a match to TRBD1. This CDR3 region has 12 residues. From germline, CDR1 is KGHSH and CDR2 LQKENI. After removal of 6 bases from V and 6 bases from J, the junction contained 4 bases not matched to a gene. CDR3 sequence: CASSLGQSEAFF. The CDR3, as DNA: TGTGCCAGCTCTCTGGGACAGTCTGAAGCTTTCTTT.

V is TRBV4-1 and J is TRBJ1-1; TRBD1 matches at 7 bases. The trim removed 1 base at V and 4 bases at J, leaving 6 bases unmatched. Germline V gene lookup returns CDR1 MGHRA and CDR2 YSYEKL. CDR3 size: 15 residues. CDR3 coding DNA: TGCGCCAGCAGCCAAGGAGGGGGCGTTGGCACTGAAGCTTTCTTT. Translating gives CASSQGGGVGTEAFF.

The rearrangement uses TRBV18 and TRBJ1-5, with D possibly matching TRBD1 (6 bases). Germline assignment: CDR1 KGHSH and CDR2 LQKENI. Between the trimmed V and J ends, which lost 3 bases and 2 bases, there was a span of 8 bases. CDR3 length: 14 amino acids. CDR3 in amino acids: CASSPTGGNQPQHF. DNA of the CDR3: TGTGCCAGCTCACCGACAGGAGGCAATCAGCCCCAGCATTTT. Supplemented by reference TRBV18 and TRBJ1-5, the full variable domain reads NAGVMQNPRHLVRRRGQEARLRCSPMKGHSHVYWYRQLPEEGLKFMVYLQKENIIDESGMPKERFSAEFPKEGPSILRIQQVVRGDSAAYFCASSPTGGNQPQHFGDGTRLSIL.

This clone turned up a few times. This sample also contains other DNA sequences that code for the same CDR3. J is TRBJ1-1 and V is TRBV27; D is possibly TRBD1 (5 bases). Trimming took 3 bases from V and 0 from J, leaving 11 bases between them. CDR3 length: 15 residues. CDR1 MNHEY and CDR2 SMNVEV come from the germline V gene (reference sequence). CDR3: CASSLGGGLNTEAFF. DNA of the CDR3: TGTGCCAGCAGTTTGGGGGGAGGTTTGAACACTGAAGCTTTCTTT.

Written as DNA, the CDR3 is TGTGCCAGCAGCCCCTTACAGGGGGGGAGAAACTATGGCTACACCTTC. This gives the protein CASSPLQGGRNYGYTF. The chain uses TRBV11-2 and TRBJ1-2, with 8 nucleotides matching TRBD1. The CDR3 covers 16 residues. Germline assignment: CDR1 SGHAT and CDR2 FQNNGV. V lost 5 bases to trimming and J lost 2 bases; unmatched junction nucleotides: 10.

This chain uses TRBV5-1 with TRBJ2-1; maybe TRBD2 (6 bases). The CDR3 is 15 residues long. The V and J ends lost 4 bases and 3 bases respectively, with 14 bases between them. The germline V gene encodes CDR1 SGHRS and CDR2 YFSETQ. CDR3 sequence: CASSLLSGVYNEQFF. The CDR3 DNA sequence: TGCGCCAGCAGCCTTCTGTCGGGGGTCTACAATGAGCAGTTCTTC.

The chain uses TRBV27 and TRBJ2-1, with 11 bases fitting TRBD2. This CDR3 is 14 amino acids long. Germline CDR1 reads MNHEY; CDR2 reads SMNVEV (reference sequence). With V trimmed by 8 bases and J by 10 bases, 10 bases remained unmatched. As DNA, the CDR3 is TGTGCCAGCGTTACTAGCGGGAGACGAAGGGAGCAGTTCTTC. Protein: CASVTSGRRREQFF.

The rearrangement joins TRBV6-1 to TRBJ2-1, with D possibly TRBD1 on 5 matching bases. The V end lost 1 base, the J end lost 14 bases, and 12 bases lay between the germline ends. The CDR3 extends over 12 amino acids. Germline CDR1 and CDR2: MNHNS and SASEGT. CDR3 nucleotide sequence: TGTGCCAGCAGTGAAGGGGGCAGATGGGAGTTCTTC. Translating it yields CASSEGGRWEFF.

The chain joins TRBV7-6 to TRBJ2-3, with 7 nucleotides matching TRBD2. V lost 1 base to trimming and J lost 5 bases; unmatched junction nucleotides: 12. This CDR3 is built from 17 residues. In germline, CDR1 is SGHVS, CDR2 FNYEAQ. In DNA form, the CDR3 reads TGTGCCAGCAGCTTAGGGCCTCTGCGGGGGAGGGGAGATACGCAGTATTTT. Protein product: CASSLGPLRGRGDTQYF.

The rearrangement links TRBV2 to TRBJ1-1; D is unclear. CDR1 is SNHLY and CDR2 is FYNNEI in the germline V gene. The ends were cut back, 6 bases at V and 4 bases at J, with 6 bases in the middle. This CDR3 has 11 residues. CDR3 coding DNA: TGTGCCAGCAGACAAAGCACTGAAGCTTTCTTT. Amino acids: CASRQSTEAFF.

The sample holds a few counts of this clone. The chain employs TRBV2 and TRBJ2-7; D uncertain. The CDR3 loop spans 11 amino acids. Germline assignment: CDR1 SNHLY and CDR2 FYNNEI. Trimming pared 8 bases from V and 2 bases from J, leaving 7 bases between. The CDR3 DNA is TGTGCCAGCGTAGAGACCTACGAGCAGTACTTC. It translates to CASVETYEQYF.

The chain recombines TRBV27 with TRBJ2-1; 10 bases align to TRBD2. Germline CDR1 and CDR2: MNHEY and SMNVEV (reference sequence). CDR3 size: 15 residues. V was clipped by 8 bases and J by 7 bases; unmatched bases: 11. This chain's CDR3 is CASGKRGGLGNEQFF. In nucleotides, the CDR3 is TGTGCCAGCGGAAAGCGGGGGGGACTGGGGAATGAGCAGTTCTTC.

The chain has TRBV14 and TRBJ1-5; 10 bases are shared with TRBD1. CDR3 length: 17 amino acids. Germline loops: CDR1 SGHDN, CDR2 FVKESK. V lost 2 bases and J lost 6; bases outside the gene matches: 10. In nucleotides, the CDR3 is TGTGCCAGCAGCCAAATTTCCTGGACAGGGGGAGGTCAGCCCCAGCATTTT. As protein: CASSQISWTGGGQPQHF.

The chain links TRBV7-9 to TRBJ2-7; D possibly corresponds to TRBD2 (7 bases). The CDR3 sequence is 15 residues long. V was clipped by 1 base and J by 3 bases, with 13 bases between them. Per germline, CDR1 SEHNR and CDR2 FQNEAQ (reference sequence). The CDR3 protein is CASSLGGGGSYEQYF. CDR3 coding DNA: TGTGCCAGCAGCTTAGGGGGAGGGGGGAGCTACGAGCAGTACTTC.

J is TRBJ2-5 and V is TRBV5-1; D unresolved. Per germline, CDR1 SGHRS and CDR2 YFSETQ. The CDR3 contains 14 residues. Trimming cost V 5 bases and J 5 bases, with 16 bases left between them. The CDR3: CASSIRVDGETQYF. The CDR3 coding sequence is TGCGCCAGCAGTATCCGGGTTGATGGGGAGACCCAGTACTTC.

J is TRBJ2-7 and V is TRBV7-9; D perhaps matches TRBD2 (5 bases). The CDR3 is 12 amino acids. Trimming stripped 3 bases from V and 3 bases from J, with 6 bases between. From germline, CDR1 is SEHNR and CDR2 FQNEAQ (reference sequence). As DNA, the CDR3 is TGTGCCAGCAGCTTGGGAGACTACGAGCAGTACTTC. It is translated as CASSLGDYEQYF.

Only one count was recorded for this clone. The chain couples TRBV2 to TRBJ2-5, with TRBD2 as a possible D gene (7 bases). The end of the DNA aligns better with TRBJ2-7, so the J call may be wrong. Germline V lookup: CDR1 SNHLY, CDR2 FYNNEI. The CDR3 is 17 amino acids. Here the CDR3 DNA reads TGTGCCAGCACCCCCGGGACAAGGGGGGGTCTCTCCTACGAGCAGTACTTC. This sequence encodes CASTPGTRGGLSYEQYF.

V usage is TRBV7-9 and J usage is TRBJ2-3; TRBD2 matches at 15 bases. Unmatched junction bases numbered 4, after V lost 5 bases and J lost 1 base. The germline CDR1 and CDR2 sequences are SEHNR and FQNEAQ (reference sequence). The CDR3 runs 17 residues. CDR3 protein: CASSKGLAGGRTDTQYF. CDR3 bases: TGTGCCAGCAGCAAGGGACTAGCGGGGGGACGCACAGATACGCAGTATTTT.

The chain is built from TRBV6-1 and TRBJ2-7; D gene unclear. CDR3 length equals 16 residues. V gave up 3 bases and J gave up 9 bases, with 24 bases separating them. Germline lookup yields CDR1 MNHNS and CDR2 SASEGT. CDR3: CASSDVGRPPGVGQYF. CDR3 nucleotide sequence: TGTGCCAGCAGTGATGTCGGAAGGCCTCCTGGAGTTGGGCAGTACTTC.

The J gene is TRBJ1-1, the V gene TRBV29-1; TRBD1 aligns across 10 bases. Trimming took 4 bases from V and 2 from J; bases not matched to a gene: 7. Germline-derived CDR1 and CDR2 are SQVTM and ANQGSEA. The CDR3 totals 15 residues. CDR3 coding DNA: TGCAGCGTTGTTCCTTGGACAGGGGGTAACACTGAAGCTTTCTTT. Its translation is CSVVPWTGGNTEAFF.

The chain combines TRBV30 with TRBJ2-5, with 8 bases aligning to TRBD2. Germline CDR1 reads GTSNPN; CDR2 reads SVGIG (reference sequence). J gave up 5 bases and V 5 bases, and 7 bases lay outside the gene matches. This CDR3 has 13 amino acids. This CDR3 is CAWEGLVKETQYF. The CDR3 DNA reads as TGTGCCTGGGAGGGACTAGTTAAGGAGACCCAGTACTTC.

The chain recombines TRBV5-1 with TRBJ1-3; 7 bases line up with TRBD1. Germline CDR1 reads SGHRS; CDR2 reads YFSETQ. The CDR3 is 15 amino acids. The V segment lost 4 bases and the J segment 2 bases; nucleotides outside the gene matches: 6. The CDR3 protein is CASSILTGTGNTIYF. The CDR3 nucleotides read TGCGCCAGCAGCATCCTGACAGGGACTGGAAACACCATATATTTT.

The chain links TRBV2 to TRBJ1-6; maybe TRBD1 (6 bases). In germline, CDR1 is SNHLY, CDR2 FYNNEI. The ends were cut back, 10 bases at V and 9 bases at J, with 16 bases in the middle. CDR3 length: 13 residues. The CDR3 loop reads CANQKDSSSPLHF. DNA of the CDR3: TGTGCCAACCAAAAGGACAGTAGTTCACCCCTCCACTTT.

The DNA of the CDR3 is TGTGCCAGCAGTAAACGACAGGCGGTCAATGAGCAGTTCTTC. Protein: CASSKRQAVNEQFF. The chain employs TRBV2 and TRBJ2-1; the D gene is possibly TRBD1 (6 bases). Germline V gene sequence: CDR1 SNHLY, CDR2 FYNNEI. CDR3 length: 14 residues. V was clipped by 5 bases and J by 6 bases, with 14 bases between them. The full variable domain, completed using reference TRBV2 and TRBJ2-1, is EPEVTQTPSHQVTQMGQEVILRCVPISNHLYFYWYRQILGQKVEFLVSFYNNEISEKSEIFDDQFSVERPDGSNFTLKIRSTKLEDSAMYFCASSKRQAVNEQFFGPGTRLTVL.

The genes are TRBV5-1 and TRBJ1-6; D possibly corresponds to TRBD1 (5 bases). CDR3 length equals 16 residues. Trimming stripped 0 bases from V and 9 bases from J, with 16 bases between. The germline V gene encodes CDR1 SGHRS and CDR2 YFSETQ. The CDR3 region is CASSLGGPGLSSPLHF. The CDR3 DNA sequence: TGCGCCAGCAGCTTGGGGGGCCCGGGACTTTCTTCACCCCTCCACTTT.

This chain connects TRBV7-8 to TRBJ1-2; 9 bases are shared with TRBD1. CDR1 SGHVS and CDR2 FQNEAQ come from the germline V gene. With 2 bases clipped from V and 6 bases from J, the junction kept 10 bases outside the gene matches. This CDR3 spans 16 amino acids. The chain's CDR3 is CASSLNVGQGGDGYTF. The CDR3 bases are TGTGCCAGCAGCTTAAATGTGGGACAGGGAGGTGATGGCTACACCTTC.

The chain couples TRBV11-3 to TRBJ2-2, with a possible D match to TRBD1 (5 bases). Trimming removed 1 base at V and 3 bases at J, with 9 bases between. Germline V lookup: CDR1 SGHNT, CDR2 YENEEA. The CDR3 loop spans 15 amino acids. CDR3 loop: CASSLAGLDTGELFF. The DNA for the CDR3 is TGTGCCAGCAGCTTAGCAGGGTTGGACACCGGGGAGCTGTTTTTT.

This clone was observed a few times. The J gene is TRBJ1-1, the V gene TRBV11-3, with a possible D match to TRBD1 (6 bases). There are 16 residues in the CDR3. Germline V gene lookup returns CDR1 SGHNT and CDR2 YENEEA. The germline V and J ends were trimmed by 5 bases and 10 bases, with 26 bases remaining between them. The CDR3 region is CASSTLFPGDGELAFF. In nucleotides, the CDR3 is TGTGCCAGCAGCACTCTATTCCCAGGGGACGGGGAGCTAGCTTTCTTT.

The rearrangement joins TRBV6-5 to TRBJ2-7, with D maybe TRBD1 (5 bases). V lost 2 bases, J lost 3 bases, and 11 bases lay in between. The CDR3 loop spans 14 amino acids. Germline values: CDR1 MNHEY, CDR2 SVGAGI. The CDR3 sequence is CASSYRGPLYEQYF. The DNA of the CDR3 is TGTGCCAGCAGTTACAGGGGTCCCCTCTACGAGCAGTACTTC.

The chain links TRBV10-2 to TRBJ2-6; weak D call: TRBD2 (5 bases). CDR3 size: 14 residues. CDR1 and CDR2 from the germline V gene are WSHSY and SAAADI. The CDR3 loop reads CVTGLSSGANVLTF. The CDR3 coding sequence is TGCGTCACCGGACTGAGCTCTGGGGCCAACGTCCTGACTTTC.

This clone showed up just a few times. The V gene is TRBV6-1, the J gene TRBJ1-2, with D possibly TRBD1 on 5 matching bases. Germline loops: CDR1 MNHNS, CDR2 SASEGT. This CDR3 is 15 amino acids long. V was trimmed by 6 bases and J by 4 bases, leaving 18 bases between them. This CDR3 reads CASRQVGQGIYGYTF. The CDR3 DNA reads TGTGCCAGCAGACAAGTTGGGCAGGGCATCTATGGCTACACCTTC.